The TCR beta chain described here comes from a study of blood T cell repertoires in COVID-19. On the study more broadly: COVID-19 samples, acute and convalescent, were from the United States, Italy and Spain. Nucleic acid was either cDNA or gDNA, and it came from T cells, B-cell-depleted T cells, or PBMCs.

Authors' analysis steps: Reference gene primer amplification yielded estimated nucleated cell counts. Libraries were prepared by immunoSEQ multiplex PCR; TCRdb keeps only in-frame clonotypes and omits some of them. Clonal size and the V and J genes are those of that table, whereas D and trimming came from the DNA. The sample yields approximately 77,000 clones, 80% seen once. This clone was found once. The receptor comes from a woman aged 70 to 79 with acute or convalescent COVID-19. Sequencing was performed on peripheral blood.

CDR3 amino acids: CASSETGMEDQPQHF. CDR3 DNA: TGTGCCAGCAGCGAAACAGGGATGGAGGATCAGCCCCAGCATTTT. The chain is built from TRBV27 and TRBJ1-5; maybe TRBD1 (6 bases). CDR1 and CDR2 (germline): MNHEY, SMNVEV (reference sequence). V shed 6 bases and J shed 5 bases, with 17 bases lying between them. This CDR3 has 15 residues.